A selection of T cell receptor beta chains follows, all from one sample in a study of blood T cells in healthy people across ages. MiXCR was run by TCRdb on the 5' RACE reads, yielding one entry per CDR3 protein. Of approximately 790,000 distinct CDR3 sequences listed, approximately 65% are singletons. The sequenced sample consisted of blood. These TCRs come from a man in his thirties or forties in good health. The CDR3 runs from the conserved cysteine through the conserved F or W. D genes are given only for firm matches. Only part of the rows carry a size: once, few, many, or a class if the clone is expanded.

clone size,D gene,J gene,V gene,CDR3 protein,CDR3 DNA
NA,NA,TRBJ1-5,TRBV9,CASSLGDLNQPQHF,TGTGCCAGCAGTCTAGGGGATCTCAATCAGCCCCAGCATTTT
NA,NA,TRBJ2-7,TRBV7-2,CASSLVRASSYEQYF,TGTGCCAGCAGCTTGGTCAGGGCCAGCTCCTACGAGCAGTACTTC
NA,NA,TRBJ2-5,TRBV7-2,CASRMGPQETQYF,TGTGCCAGCAGGATGGGACCCCAAGAGACCCAGTACTTC
NA,NA,TRBJ2-7,TRBV4-2,CASSQDRQYEQYF,TGTGCCAGCAGCCAAGATCGACAGTACGAGCAGTACTTC
NA,NA,TRBJ1-1,TRBV10-3,CAITVQGNTEAFF,TGTGCCATCACTGTACAGGGGAACACTGAAGCTTTCTTT
few,NA,TRBJ2-7,TRBV6-6,CASMGTETYEQYF,TGTGCCAGCATGGGGACTGAGACCTACGAGCAGTACTTC
NA,NA,TRBJ1-6,TRBV4-3,CASSHSSGRNSPLHF,TGCGCCAGCAGCCACAGCTCAGGGAGAAATTCACCCCTCCACTTT
few,NA,TRBJ2-1,TRBV29-1,CSVEKAGMNEQFF,TGCAGCGTTGAGAAGGCGGGGATGAATGAGCAGTTCTTC
NA,NA,TRBJ2-5,TRBV3-1,CASSQDLRARETQYF,TGTGCCAGCAGCCAAGATCTAAGGGCCCGGGAGACCCAGTACTTC
NA,NA,TRBJ2-7,TRBV7-2,CASSEQADAYEQYF,TGTGCCAGCAGCGAACAGGCGGACGCCTACGAGCAGTACTTC
few,TRBD2,TRBJ2-1,TRBV11-3,CASSPRRGLASNEQFF,TGTGCCAGCAGCCCGCGTAGGGGACTAGCTTCGAATGAGCAGTTCTTC
NA,NA,TRBJ2-3,TRBV27,CASEGWGGGASTDTQYF,TGTGCCAGCGAAGGGTGGGGTGGCGGGGCCAGCACAGATACGCAGTATTTT
NA,NA,TRBJ2-5,TRBV27,CASSQRPVDPQETQYF,TGTGCCAGCAGTCAACGCCCCGTTGACCCTCAAGAGACCCAGTACTTC
NA,NA,TRBJ2-1,TRBV6-5,CASSYADYNEQFF,TGTGCCAGCAGTTACGCAGACTACAATGAGCAGTTCTTC
once,NA,TRBJ2-7,TRBV20-1,CSGRGAYGIEQYF,TGCAGTGGGAGGGGGGCCTATGGGATCGAGCAGTACTTC
NA,NA,TRBJ1-2,TRBV6-6,CASSYSSGLGYGYTF,TGTGCCAGCAGTTACTCGTCGGGGCTCGGCTATGGCTACACCTTC
NA,NA,TRBJ1-2,TRBV18,CASSPPLRDYGYTF,TGTGCCAGCTCACCACCCCTGCGGGACTATGGCTACACCTTC